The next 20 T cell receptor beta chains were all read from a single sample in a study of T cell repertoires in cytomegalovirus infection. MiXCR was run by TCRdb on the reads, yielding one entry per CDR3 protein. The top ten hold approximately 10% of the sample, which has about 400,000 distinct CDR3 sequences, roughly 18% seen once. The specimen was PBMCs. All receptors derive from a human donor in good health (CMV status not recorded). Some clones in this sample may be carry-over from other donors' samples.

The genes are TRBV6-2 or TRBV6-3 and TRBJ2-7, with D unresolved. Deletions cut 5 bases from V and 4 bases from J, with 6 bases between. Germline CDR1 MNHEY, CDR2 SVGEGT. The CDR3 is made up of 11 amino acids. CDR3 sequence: CASSNNYEQYF. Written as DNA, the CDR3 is TGTGCCAGCAGTAATAATTACGAGCAGTACTTC.

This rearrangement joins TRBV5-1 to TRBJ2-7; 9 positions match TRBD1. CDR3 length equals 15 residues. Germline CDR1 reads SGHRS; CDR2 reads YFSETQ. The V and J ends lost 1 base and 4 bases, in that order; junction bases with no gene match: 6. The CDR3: CASSLMGQGGYEQYF. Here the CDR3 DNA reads TGCGCCAGCAGCTTGATGGGACAGGGAGGATACGAGCAGTACTTC.

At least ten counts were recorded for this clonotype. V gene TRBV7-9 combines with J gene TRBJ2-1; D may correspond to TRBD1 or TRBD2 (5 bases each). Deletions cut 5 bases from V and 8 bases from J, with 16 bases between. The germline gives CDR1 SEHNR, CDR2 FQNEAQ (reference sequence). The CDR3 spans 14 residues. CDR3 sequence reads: CASSPSVGGYEQFF. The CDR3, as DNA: TGTGCCAGCAGCCCCAGTGTTGGGGGTTATGAGCAGTTCTTC.

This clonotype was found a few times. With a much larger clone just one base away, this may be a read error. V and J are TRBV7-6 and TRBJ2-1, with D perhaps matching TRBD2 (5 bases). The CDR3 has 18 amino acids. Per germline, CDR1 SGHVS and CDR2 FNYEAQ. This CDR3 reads CTSSLGLRGPREYNEQFF. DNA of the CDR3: TGTACCAGCAGCTTAGGACTCCGAGGGCCTAGGGAGTACAATGAGCAGTTCTTC. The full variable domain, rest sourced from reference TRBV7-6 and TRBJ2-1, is GAGVSQSPRYKVTKRGQDVALRCDPISGHVSLYWYRQALGQGPEFLTYFNYEAQQDKSGLPNDRFSAERPEGSISTLTIQRTEQRDSAMYRCTSSLGLRGPREYNEQFFGPGTRLTVL.

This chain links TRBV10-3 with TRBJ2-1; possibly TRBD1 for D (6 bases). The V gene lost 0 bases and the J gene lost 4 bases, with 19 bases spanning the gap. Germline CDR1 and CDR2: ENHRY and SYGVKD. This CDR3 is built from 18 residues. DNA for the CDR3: TGTGCCATCAGTGAGTCGGCGTTGAGGACAGTAGTTTACAATGAGCAGTTCTTC. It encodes CAISESALRTVVYNEQFF.

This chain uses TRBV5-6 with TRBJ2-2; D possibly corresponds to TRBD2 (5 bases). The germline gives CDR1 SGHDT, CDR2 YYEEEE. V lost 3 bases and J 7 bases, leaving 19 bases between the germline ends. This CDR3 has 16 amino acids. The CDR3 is CASSSDPASEGGELFF. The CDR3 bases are TGTGCCAGCAGCTCAGACCCGGCGTCTGAGGGCGGGGAGCTGTTTTTT. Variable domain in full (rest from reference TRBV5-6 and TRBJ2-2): DAGVTQSPTHLIKTRGQQVTLRCSPKSGHDTVSWYQQALGQGPQFIFQYYEEEERQRGNFPDRFSGHQFPNYSSELNVNALLLGDSALYLCASSSDPASEGGELFFGEGSRLTVL.

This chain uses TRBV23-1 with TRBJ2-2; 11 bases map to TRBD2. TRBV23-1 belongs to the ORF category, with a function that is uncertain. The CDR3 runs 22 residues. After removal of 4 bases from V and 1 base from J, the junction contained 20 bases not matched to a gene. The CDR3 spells CASSLWQPPTTSGRLNTGELFF. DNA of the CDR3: TGCGCCAGCAGTCTGTGGCAACCCCCGACAACTAGCGGGAGACTGAACACCGGGGAGCTGTTTTTT.

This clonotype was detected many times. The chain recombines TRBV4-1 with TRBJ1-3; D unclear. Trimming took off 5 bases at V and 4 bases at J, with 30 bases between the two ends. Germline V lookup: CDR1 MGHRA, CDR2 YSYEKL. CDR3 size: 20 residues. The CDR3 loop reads CASSRLSSRIDLLLGNTIYF. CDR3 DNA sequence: TGCGCCAGCAGCAGGTTATCGTCCCGAATCGACCTTCTGCTCGGAAACACCATATATTTT.

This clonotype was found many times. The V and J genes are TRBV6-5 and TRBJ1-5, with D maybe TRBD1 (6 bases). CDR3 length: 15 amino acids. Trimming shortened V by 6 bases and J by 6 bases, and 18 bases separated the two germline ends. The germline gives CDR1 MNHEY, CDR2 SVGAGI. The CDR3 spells CASSRGPVGGQPQHF. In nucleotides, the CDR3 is TGTGCCAGCAGCAGGGGACCGGTAGGAGGTCAGCCCCAGCATTTT.

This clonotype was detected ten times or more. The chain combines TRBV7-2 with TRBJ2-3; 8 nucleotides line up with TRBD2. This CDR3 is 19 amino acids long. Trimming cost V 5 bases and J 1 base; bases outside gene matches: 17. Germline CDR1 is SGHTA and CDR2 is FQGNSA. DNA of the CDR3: TGTGCCAGCAGCGCAAATATTTTAGCGGGATCTGGGGGCACAGATACGCAGTATTTT. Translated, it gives CASSANILAGSGGTDTQYF.

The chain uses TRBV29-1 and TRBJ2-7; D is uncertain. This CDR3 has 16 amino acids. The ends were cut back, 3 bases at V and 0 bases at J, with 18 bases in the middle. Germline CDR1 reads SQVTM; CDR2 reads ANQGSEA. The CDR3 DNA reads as TGCAGCGTTGATGCGATTCTACACCAACGCTCCTACGAGCAGTACTTC. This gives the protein CSVDAILHQRSYEQYF.

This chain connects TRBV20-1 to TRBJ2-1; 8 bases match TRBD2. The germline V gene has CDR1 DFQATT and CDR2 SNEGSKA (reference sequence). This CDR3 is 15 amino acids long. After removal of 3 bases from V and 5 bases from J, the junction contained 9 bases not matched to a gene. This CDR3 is CSASLTGGPNNEQFF. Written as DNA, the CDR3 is TGCAGTGCTAGTTTAACGGGAGGGCCTAACAATGAGCAGTTCTTC.

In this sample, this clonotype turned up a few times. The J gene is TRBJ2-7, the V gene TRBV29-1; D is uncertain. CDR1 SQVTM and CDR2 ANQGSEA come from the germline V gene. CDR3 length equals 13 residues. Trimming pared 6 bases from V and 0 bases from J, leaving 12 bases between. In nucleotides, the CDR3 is TGCAGCGTGTTGGGTCTTAGCTCCTACGAGCAGTACTTC. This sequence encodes CSVLGLSSYEQYF.

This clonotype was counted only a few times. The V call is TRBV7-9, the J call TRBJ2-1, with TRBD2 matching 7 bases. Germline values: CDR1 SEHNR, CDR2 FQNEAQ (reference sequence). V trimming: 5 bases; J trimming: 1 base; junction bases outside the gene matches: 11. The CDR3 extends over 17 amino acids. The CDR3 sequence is CASSPESGKMSYNEQFF. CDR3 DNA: TGTGCCAGCAGCCCGGAGAGCGGGAAAATGTCCTACAATGAGCAGTTCTTC.

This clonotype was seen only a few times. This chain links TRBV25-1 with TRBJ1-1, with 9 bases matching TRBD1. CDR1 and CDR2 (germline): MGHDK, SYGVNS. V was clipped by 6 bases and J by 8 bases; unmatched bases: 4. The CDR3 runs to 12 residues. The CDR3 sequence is CASRGTGNEAFF. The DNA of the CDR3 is TGTGCCAGCAGAGGGACAGGGAACGAAGCTTTCTTT.

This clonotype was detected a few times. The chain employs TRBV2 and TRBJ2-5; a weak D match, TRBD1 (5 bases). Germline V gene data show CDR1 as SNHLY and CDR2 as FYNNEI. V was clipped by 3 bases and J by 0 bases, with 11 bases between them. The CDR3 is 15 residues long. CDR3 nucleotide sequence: TGTGCCAGCAGTGAGGGGCAGAAATACCAAGAGACCCAGTACTTC. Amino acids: CASSEGQKYQETQYF. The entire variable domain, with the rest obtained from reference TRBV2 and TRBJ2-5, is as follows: EPEVTQTPSHQVTQMGQEVILRCVPISNHLYFYWYRQILGQKVEFLVSFYNNEISEKSEIFDDQFSVERPDGSNFTLKIRSTKLEDSAMYFCASSEGQKYQETQYFGPGTRLLVL.

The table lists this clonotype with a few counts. CDR3 sequence (DNA): TGCAGCGTTCGGGGGGACAGGGGGCCTTCCACCATATATTTT. Protein sequence: CSVRGDRGPSTIYF. The chain joins TRBV29-1 to TRBJ1-3; 12 nucleotides match TRBD1. V lost 5 bases, J lost 9 bases, and 8 bases stayed unmatched. CDR1 is SQVTM, CDR2 ANQGSEA, per germline. This CDR3 has 14 residues.

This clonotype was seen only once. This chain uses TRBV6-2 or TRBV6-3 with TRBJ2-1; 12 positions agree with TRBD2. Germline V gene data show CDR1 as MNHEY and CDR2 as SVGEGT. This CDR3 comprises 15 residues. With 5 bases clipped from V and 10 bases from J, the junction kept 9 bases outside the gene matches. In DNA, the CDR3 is TGTGCCAGCAGTACAAAGACTAGCGGGAGTAACGAGCAGTTCTTC. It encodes CASSTKTSGSNEQFF.

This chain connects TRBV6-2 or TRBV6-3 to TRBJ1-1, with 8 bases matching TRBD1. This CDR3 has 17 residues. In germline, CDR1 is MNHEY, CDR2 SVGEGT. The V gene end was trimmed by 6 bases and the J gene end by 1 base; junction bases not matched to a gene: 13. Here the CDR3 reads CASSPNRGKVGNTEAFF. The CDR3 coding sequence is TGTGCCAGCAGCCCCAACAGGGGGAAGGTAGGGAACACTGAAGCTTTCTTT.

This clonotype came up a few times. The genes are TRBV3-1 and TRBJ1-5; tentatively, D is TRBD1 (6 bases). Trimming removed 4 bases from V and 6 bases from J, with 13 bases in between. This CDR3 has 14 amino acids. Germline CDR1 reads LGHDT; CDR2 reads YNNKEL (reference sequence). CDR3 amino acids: CASSPHRDRQPQHF. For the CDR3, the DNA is TGTGCCAGCAGCCCCCACAGGGATCGTCAGCCCCAGCATTTT.